The text below deals with one T cell receptor beta chain. These data originate in a study of blood T cell repertoires in COVID-19. Across the study: In each case, the material was cDNA or gDNA derived from T cells, B-cell-depleted T cells, or PBMCs.

Everyone who took part was roughly 18 to 89 years old, and they came from fewer than 25 US areas. V lost 5 bases and J lost 2; bases outside the gene matches: 5. Germline CDR1 reads SEHNR; CDR2 reads FQNEAQ (reference sequence). This CDR3 has 15 amino acids. In the authors' workflow: Amplification from reference gene primers served as the basis for estimated nucleated cell counts. Sequencing used immunoSEQ multiplex PCR; TCRdb keeps in-frame clones, though not all of them. From that table come the V and J calls and clone size; the DNA was used to work out D and trimming. Of some 210,000 clones detected, around 81% appear once; the ten largest clones hold around 9.3%.

This chain joins TRBV7-9 and TRBJ2-7; 11 bases are a match to TRBD2. The sequence came from a woman in her 50s with acute COVID-19. The material sequenced was PBMCs or T cells enriched from blood (not recorded which). The CDR3 protein is CASSRLAGGTYEQYF. In nucleotides, the CDR3 is TGTGCCAGCAGCCGGCTAGCGGGAGGTACCTACGAGCAGTACTTC.